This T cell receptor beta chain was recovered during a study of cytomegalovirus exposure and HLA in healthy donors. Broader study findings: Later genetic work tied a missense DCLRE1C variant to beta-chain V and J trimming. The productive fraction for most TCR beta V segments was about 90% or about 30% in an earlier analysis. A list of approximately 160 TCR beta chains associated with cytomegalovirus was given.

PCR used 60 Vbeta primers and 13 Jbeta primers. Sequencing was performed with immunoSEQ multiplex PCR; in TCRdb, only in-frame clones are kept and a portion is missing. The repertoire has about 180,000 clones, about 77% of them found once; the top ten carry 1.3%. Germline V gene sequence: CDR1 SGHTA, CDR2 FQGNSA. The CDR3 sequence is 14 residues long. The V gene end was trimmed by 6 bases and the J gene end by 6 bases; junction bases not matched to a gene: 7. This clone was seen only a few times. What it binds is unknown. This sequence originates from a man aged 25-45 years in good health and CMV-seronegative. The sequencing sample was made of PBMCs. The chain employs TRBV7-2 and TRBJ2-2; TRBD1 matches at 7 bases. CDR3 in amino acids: CASSFTGAAGELFF. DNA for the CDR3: TGTGCCAGCAGTTTTACAGGGGCAGCCGGGGAGCTGTTTTTT.